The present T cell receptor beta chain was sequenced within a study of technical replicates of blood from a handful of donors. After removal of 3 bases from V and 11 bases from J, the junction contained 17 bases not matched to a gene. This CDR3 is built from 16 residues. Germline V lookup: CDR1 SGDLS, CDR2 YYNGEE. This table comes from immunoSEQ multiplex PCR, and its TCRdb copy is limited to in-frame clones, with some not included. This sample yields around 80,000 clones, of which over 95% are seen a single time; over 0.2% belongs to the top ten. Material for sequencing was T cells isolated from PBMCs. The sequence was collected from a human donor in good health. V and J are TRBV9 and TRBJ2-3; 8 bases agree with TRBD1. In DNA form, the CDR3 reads TGTGCCAGCAGCGGCCGGGACAGGTCATACCCCCCATTGCAGTATTTT. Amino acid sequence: CASSGRDRSYPPLQYF.